This T cell receptor beta chain was found in a study of cytomegalovirus exposure and HLA in healthy donors. Broader study findings: TCR beta V- and J-gene trimming, according to a later analysis, was linked to a missense DCLRE1C variant.

Germline trimming cut 5 bases from V and 5 bases from J; bases unmatched to any gene: 13. This CDR3 is 17 amino acids long. Looked up from germline, CDR1 is SGHRS and CDR2 is YFSETQ. Healthy bone marrow donors made up the donor group. With 60 Vbeta and 13 Jbeta primers, the PCR was carried out. The data were produced by immunoSEQ multiplex PCR, yet TCRdb's version contains in-frame clones alone and is incomplete. The table includes approximately 85,000 clones, under 90% detected once. A remark on this clone: The antigen remains unidentified.

Sequencing input: PBMCs. This clonotype was sampled from a man over 45 in good health and CMV-seropositive. The gene calls are TRBV5-1 and TRBJ2-3; TRBD2 aligns across 11 bases. CDR3 residues: CASRPGLAGGLEDTQYF. The CDR3 DNA reads TGCGCCAGCAGGCCTGGGCTAGCGGGAGGACTAGAAGATACGCAGTATTTT.